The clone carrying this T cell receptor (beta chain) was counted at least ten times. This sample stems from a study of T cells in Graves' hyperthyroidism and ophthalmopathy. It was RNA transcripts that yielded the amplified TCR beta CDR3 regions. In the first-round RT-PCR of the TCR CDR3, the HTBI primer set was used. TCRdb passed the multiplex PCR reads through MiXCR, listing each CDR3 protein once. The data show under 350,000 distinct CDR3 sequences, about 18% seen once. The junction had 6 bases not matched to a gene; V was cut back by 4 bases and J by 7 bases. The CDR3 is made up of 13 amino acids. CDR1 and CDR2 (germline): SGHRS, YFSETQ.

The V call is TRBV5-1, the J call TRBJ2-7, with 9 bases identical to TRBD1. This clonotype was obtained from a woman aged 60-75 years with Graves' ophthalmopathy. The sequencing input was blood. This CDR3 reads CASSVDRGGEQYF. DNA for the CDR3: TGCGCCAGCAGCGTGGACAGGGGCGGGGAGCAGTACTTC.